Following are 26 T cell receptor beta chains from one sample sequenced in a study of blood T cell repertoires in COVID-19. Clones were sequenced by immunoSEQ multiplex PCR, and TCRdb holds only the in-frame ones, with some missing. The sample shows some 130,000 clones, about 86% of them seen only once. Sequencing input: PBMCs or T cells enriched from blood (not recorded which). Every receptor here comes from a woman between 50 and 59 years old who had recovered from COVID-19.

This chain joins TRBV10-1 and TRBJ1-1, with D perhaps matching TRBD1 (6 bases). The CDR3 has 13 residues. Germline CDR1 WNHNN, CDR2 SYGVQD (reference sequence). V gave up 4 bases and J gave up 5 bases, with 11 bases separating them. This chain's CDR3 is CASSATGRTEAFF. The CDR3 DNA reads TGCGCCAGCAGTGCCACAGGGAGAACTGAAGCTTTCTTT.

The V and J genes are TRBV5-1 and TRBJ2-7, with TRBD1 matching 9 bases. Trimming removed 2 bases from V and 7 bases from J; junction bases left unmatched: 7. This CDR3 has 14 amino acids. In germline, CDR1 is SGHRS, CDR2 YFSETQ. The DNA for the CDR3 is TGCGCCAGCAGCTTACGACAGGGGGAGGGGGAGCAGTACTTC. Encoded protein: CASSLRQGEGEQYF.

This rearrangement joins TRBV6-5 to TRBJ1-2; TRBD1 matches 11 bases. This CDR3 spans 15 amino acids. Germline V gives CDR1 MNHEY, CDR2 SVGAGI. V dropped 5 bases and J dropped 4; count of bases not matched to a gene: 6. Here the CDR3 reads CASSLQGTGGYGYTF. The CDR3 DNA follows: TGTGCCAGCAGTCTACAGGGGACAGGGGGCTATGGCTACACCTTC.

V is TRBV6-5 and J is TRBJ2-7; TRBD1 aligns across 8 bases. Germline CDR1 reads MNHEY; CDR2 reads SVGAGI. Trimming removed 2 bases from V and 2 bases from J; junction bases left unmatched: 5. This CDR3 spans 15 amino acids. The CDR3 DNA follows: TGTGCCAGCAGTTACCGCGGACAGGGCCCCTACGAGCAGTACTTC. This translates into CASSYRGQGPYEQYF.

The chain uses TRBV3-1 (or the pseudogene TRBV3-2) and TRBJ2-3; 9 nucleotides line up with TRBD1. Germline V gene data show CDR1 as LGHDT and CDR2 as YNNKEL (reference sequence). V lost 1 base to trimming and J lost 3 bases; unmatched junction nucleotides: 5. The CDR3 runs 16 residues. The CDR3 bases are TGTGCCAGCAGCCAAGTAACAGGGGGCTGGACAGATACGCAGTATTTT. Encoded protein: CASSQVTGGWTDTQYF.

This chain links TRBV12-5 with TRBJ2-1; D possibly corresponds to TRBD1 (6 bases). The CDR3 is 15 amino acids. The germline gives CDR1 LGHNT, CDR2 FRNRAP. V shed 4 bases and J shed 2 bases, with 12 bases lying between them. CDR3 in DNA: TGTGCTAGTGGTTCTCAGGGGCTAGCCTACAATGAGCAGTTCTTC. It codes for CASGSQGLAYNEQFF.

The CDR3 nucleotides read TGCGCCAGCAGCTTGGGCATGGAGGGGACCTATGGCTACACCTTC. It is translated as CASSLGMEGTYGYTF. The chain is built from TRBV5-1 and TRBJ1-2; TRBD1 might be the D (5 bases). V was trimmed by 0 bases and J by 4 bases, leaving 13 bases between them. The germline V gene encodes CDR1 SGHRS and CDR2 YFSETQ. This CDR3 comprises 15 residues.

The genes are TRBV9 and TRBJ1-1; D unresolved. CDR3 length equals 12 residues. V was cut by 6 bases and J by 6 bases, with 12 bases left in between. The germline V gene has CDR1 SGDLS and CDR2 YYNGEE. Written as DNA, the CDR3 is TGTGCCAGCAAAGGCGCGGGAGCTGAAGCTTTCTTT. Translated: CASKGAGAEAFF.

The chain has TRBV12-3 or TRBV12-4 and TRBJ2-7, with TRBD1 matching over 7 bases. CDR3 length equals 13 residues. The V and J ends lost 5 bases and 3 bases, in that order; junction bases with no gene match: 4. The CDR3 region is CASSPGQNYEQYF. Written as DNA, the CDR3 is TGTGCCAGCAGTCCGGGACAGAACTACGAGCAGTACTTC.

This clone has only a few counts. V and J are TRBV30 and TRBJ2-7, with a weak D call TRBD2 (7 bases). Trimming removed 5 bases at V and 6 bases at J, with 11 bases between. Germline loops: CDR1 GTSNPN, CDR2 SVGIG (reference sequence). This CDR3 contains 11 residues. CDR3 sequence (DNA): TGTGCCTGGTCTCGGGGGGCCGAGCAGTACTTC. Its translation is CAWSRGAEQYF.

This CDR3 reads CASSPGTSFYEQYF. CDR3 bases: TGCGCCAGCAGCCCCGGGACTTCATTCTACGAGCAGTACTTC. The chain is built from TRBV5-1 and TRBJ2-7; possibly TRBD2 for D (6 bases). The V end was cut by 4 bases, the J end by 3 bases, with 14 bases between. CDR1 SGHRS and CDR2 YFSETQ come from the germline V gene. This CDR3 spans 14 amino acids.

The chain uses TRBV7-2 and TRBJ1-5; D gene ambiguous. Deletions cut 5 bases from V and 1 base from J, with 9 bases between. The CDR3 is made up of 14 amino acids. Germline V gene lookup returns CDR1 SGHTA and CDR2 FQGNSA. CDR3 sequence: CASSATRSNQPQHF. The CDR3, as DNA: TGTGCCAGCAGCGCAACAAGAAGCAATCAGCCCCAGCATTTT.

The chain has TRBV12-5 and TRBJ2-1; TRBD1 matches at 8 bases. Germline-derived CDR1 and CDR2 are LGHNT and FRNRAP. CDR3 size: 16 residues. V shed 2 bases, J shed 5 bases, and the junction held 8 bases outside the gene matches. The CDR3 bases are TGTGCTAGTGGTTTGACCAGGGGGCGCGGGGACAATGAGCAGTTCTTC. Translated, it gives CASGLTRGRGDNEQFF.

This sequence joins TRBV7-9 and TRBJ2-2, with TRBD1 as a possible D gene (6 bases). CDR1 SEHNR and CDR2 FQNEAQ come from the germline V gene (reference sequence). The CDR3 loop spans 15 amino acids. V lost 3 bases, J lost 1 base, and 9 bases lay in between. The CDR3: CASSLWGQNTGELFF. The CDR3 DNA reads as TGTGCCAGCAGCTTGTGGGGACAGAACACCGGGGAGCTGTTTTTT.

This clone was counted once. CDR3 sequence: CASNTRDRSTEQFF. The DNA of the CDR3 is TGTGCCAGCAACACCCGGGACAGGAGTACTGAGCAGTTCTTC. The rearrangement joins TRBV7-8 to TRBJ2-1, with TRBD1 identical over 8 bases. This CDR3 contains 14 residues. Germline CDR1 reads SGHVS; CDR2 reads FQNEAQ. V trimming: 7 bases; J trimming: 9 bases; junction bases outside the gene matches: 11.

The gene calls are TRBV5-6 and TRBJ2-5, with 8 bases matching TRBD2. The germline gives CDR1 SGHDT, CDR2 YYEEEE. This CDR3 is 14 amino acids long. The J segment lost 4 bases and the V segment lost 6 bases, leaving 8 bases of the junction unmatched. In DNA, the CDR3 is TGTGCCAGCACCATGAGTAGCGGGGTAGAGACCCAGTACTTC. Protein sequence: CASTMSSGVETQYF.

The rearrangement joins TRBV5-4 to TRBJ2-5; TRBD2 matches 8 bases. From germline, CDR1 is SGHNT and CDR2 YYREEE (reference sequence). This CDR3 contains 14 residues. V trimming: 0 bases; J trimming: 2 bases; junction bases outside the gene matches: 0. CDR3 residues: CASSLAGGQETQYF. CDR3 sequence (DNA): TGTGCCAGCAGCTTGGCGGGGGGGCAAGAGACCCAGTACTTC.

The CDR3 protein is CASSLLGGGLADYEQYF. In DNA, the CDR3 is TGTGCCAGCAGCTTGTTGGGGGGGGGACTAGCGGACTACGAGCAGTACTTC. The chain couples TRBV7-8 to TRBJ2-7; 11 positions agree with TRBD2. Per the germline V gene, CDR1 is SGHVS and CDR2 is FQNEAQ. Trimming at V came to 3 bases and at J to 3 bases, leaving 10 bases not matched to a gene. This CDR3 has 17 amino acids.

The chain uses TRBV5-6 and TRBJ1-5; D remains unclear. The ends were cut back, 1 base at V and 0 bases at J, with 5 bases in the middle. CDR3 length: 14 amino acids. The germline CDR1 and CDR2 sequences are SGHDT and YYEEEE. DNA for the CDR3: TGTGCCAGCAGCTTGCAAAATAGCAATCAGCCCCAGCATTTT. Amino acid sequence: CASSLQNSNQPQHF.

The chain employs TRBV7-3 and TRBJ2-1; no reliable D call. Germline V gene sequence: CDR1 SGHTA, CDR2 FQGTGA. V was cut by 2 bases and J by 0 bases, with 8 bases left in between. The CDR3 extends over 15 amino acids. The CDR3 DNA is TGTGCCAGCAGCTTATTGACTGCCTCCTACAATGAGCAGTTCTTC. It yields the protein CASSLLTASYNEQFF.

The V call is TRBV7-2, the J call TRBJ1-2; 9 bases agree with TRBD1. In germline, CDR1 is SGHTA, CDR2 FQGNSA. This CDR3 has 16 amino acids. The V segment lost 1 base and the J segment 2 bases; nucleotides outside the gene matches: 5. Written as DNA, the CDR3 is TGTGCCAGCAGCTTAGATTTTGGGACAGGGAACTATGGCTACACCTTC. It specifies CASSLDFGTGNYGYTF.

A word on this clone: One end of the junction does not line up with germline, which may come from a read error. The chain has TRBV6-2 or TRBV6-3 and TRBJ2-1; TRBD2 aligns across 12 bases. The CDR3 spans 16 residues. Germline values: CDR1 MNHEY, CDR2 SVGEGT. The chain's CDR3 is CASSDSGTSGSEREFF. CDR3 nucleotide sequence: TGTGCCAGCAGTGACTCCGGGACTAGCGGGTCCGAGCGAGAGTTCTTC.

The rearrangement uses TRBV27 and TRBJ2-7, with 9 positions matching TRBD1. The CDR3 loop spans 14 amino acids. V lost 5 bases and J lost 1; bases outside the gene matches: 3. From germline, CDR1 is MNHEY and CDR2 SMNVEV (reference sequence). As DNA, the CDR3 is TGTGCCAGCAGTGCACAGGGGGCATCCTACGAGCAGTACTTC. Amino acid sequence: CASSAQGASYEQYF.

This clone has a handful of counts. The chain carries TRBV6-1 and TRBJ2-7; 9 positions match TRBD2. After removal of 2 bases from V and 3 bases from J, the junction contained 2 bases not matched to a gene. This CDR3 is built from 14 residues. Germline V gene lookup returns CDR1 MNHNS and CDR2 SASEGT. CDR3 sequence (DNA): TGTGCCAGCAGTGAACTAGCGGGGAACTACGAGCAGTACTTC. As protein: CASSELAGNYEQYF.

The chain combines TRBV2 with TRBJ2-7, with D tentatively TRBD1 (6 bases). V was trimmed by 4 bases and J by 0 bases, leaving 16 bases between them. The CDR3 extends over 16 amino acids. Germline V gene data show CDR1 as SNHLY and CDR2 as FYNNEI. CDR3 amino acids: CASSASRQGSSYEQYF. CDR3 nucleotides: TGTGCCAGCAGTGCGAGCCGGCAGGGGAGCTCCTACGAGCAGTACTTC.

The chain employs TRBV19 and TRBJ1-5; 9 nucleotides agree with TRBD1. Germline-derived CDR1 and CDR2 are LNHDA and SQIVND (reference sequence). The CDR3 is 15 residues long. V dropped 8 bases and J dropped 0; count of bases not matched to a gene: 5. Written as DNA, the CDR3 is TGTGCCAGTCGACAGGGGGGCCCTAGCAATCAGCCCCAGCATTTT. This gives the protein CASRQGGPSNQPQHF.